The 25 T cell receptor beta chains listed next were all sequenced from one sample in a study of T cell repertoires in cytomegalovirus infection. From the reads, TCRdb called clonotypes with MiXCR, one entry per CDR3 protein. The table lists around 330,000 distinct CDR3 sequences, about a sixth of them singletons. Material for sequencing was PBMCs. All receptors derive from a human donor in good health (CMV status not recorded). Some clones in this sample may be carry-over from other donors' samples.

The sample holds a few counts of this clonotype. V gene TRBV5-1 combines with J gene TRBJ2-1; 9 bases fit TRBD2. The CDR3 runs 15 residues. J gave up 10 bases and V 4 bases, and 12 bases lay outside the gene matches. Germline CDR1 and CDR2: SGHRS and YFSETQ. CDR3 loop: CASSNTAGGPREQFF. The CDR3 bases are TGCGCCAGCAGCAATACAGCGGGGGGCCCGAGGGAGCAGTTCTTC.

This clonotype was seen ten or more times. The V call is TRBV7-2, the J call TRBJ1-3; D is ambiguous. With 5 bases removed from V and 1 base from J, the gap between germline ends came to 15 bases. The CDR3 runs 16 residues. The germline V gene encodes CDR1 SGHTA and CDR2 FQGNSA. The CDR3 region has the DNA TGTGCCAGCAGCCCTTACGAGGTCCGTTCTGGAAACACCATATATTTT. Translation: CASSPYEVRSGNTIYF.

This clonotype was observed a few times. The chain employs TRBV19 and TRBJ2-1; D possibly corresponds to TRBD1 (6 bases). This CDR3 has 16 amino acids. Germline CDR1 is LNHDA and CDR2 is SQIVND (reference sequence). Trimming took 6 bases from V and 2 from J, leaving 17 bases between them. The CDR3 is CASSHQGSSPYNEQFF. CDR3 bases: TGTGCCAGTAGCCACCAGGGGAGCTCCCCCTACAATGAGCAGTTCTTC.

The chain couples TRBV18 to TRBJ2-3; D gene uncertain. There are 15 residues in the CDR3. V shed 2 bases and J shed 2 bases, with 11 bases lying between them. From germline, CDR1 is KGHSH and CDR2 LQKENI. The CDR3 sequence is CASSPRNTNTDTQYF. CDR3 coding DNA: TGTGCCAGCTCACCAAGAAACACTAACACAGATACGCAGTATTTT. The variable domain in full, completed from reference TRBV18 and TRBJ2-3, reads NAGVMQNPRHLVRRRGQEARLRCSPMKGHSHVYWYRQLPEEGLKFMVYLQKENIIDESGMPKERFSAEFPKEGPSILRIQQVVRGDSAAYFCASSPRNTNTDTQYFGPGTRLTVL.

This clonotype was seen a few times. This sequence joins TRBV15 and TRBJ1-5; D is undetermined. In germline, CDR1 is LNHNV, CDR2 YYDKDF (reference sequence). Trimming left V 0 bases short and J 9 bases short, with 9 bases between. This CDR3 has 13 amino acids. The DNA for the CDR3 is TGTGCCACCAGCAGAGACCAGAACCGGCCCCAGCATTTT. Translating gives CATSRDQNRPQHF.

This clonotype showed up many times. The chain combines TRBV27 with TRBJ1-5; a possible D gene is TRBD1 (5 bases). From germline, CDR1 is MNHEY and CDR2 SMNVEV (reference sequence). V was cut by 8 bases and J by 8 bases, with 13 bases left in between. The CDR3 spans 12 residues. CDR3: CASWRQSEPQHF. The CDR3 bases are TGTGCCAGCTGGCGACAGAGCGAGCCCCAGCATTTT.

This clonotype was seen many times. The CDR3 DNA reads TGTGCCAGCAGCTTAGCGGGACAGGGAGTCTACAATGAGCAGTTCTTC. Amino acids: CASSLAGQGVYNEQFF. V and J are TRBV7-2 and TRBJ2-1, with 9 bases matching TRBD1. Germline lookup yields CDR1 SGHTA and CDR2 FQGNSA. The CDR3 has 16 amino acids. J was trimmed by 3 bases and V by 0 bases; bases with no gene match: 3.

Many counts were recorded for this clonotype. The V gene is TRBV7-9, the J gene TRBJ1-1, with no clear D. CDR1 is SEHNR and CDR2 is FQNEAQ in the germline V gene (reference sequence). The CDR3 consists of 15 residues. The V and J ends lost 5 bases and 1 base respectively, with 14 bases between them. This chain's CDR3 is CASSPTGRGNTEAFF. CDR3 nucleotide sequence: TGTGCCAGCAGCCCTACCGGACGGGGGAACACTGAAGCTTTCTTT.

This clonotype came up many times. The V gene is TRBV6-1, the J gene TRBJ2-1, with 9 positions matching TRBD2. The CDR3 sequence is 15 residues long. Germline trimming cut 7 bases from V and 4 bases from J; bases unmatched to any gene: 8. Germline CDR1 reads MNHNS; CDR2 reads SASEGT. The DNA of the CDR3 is TGTGCCAGCATAGCTAGCGGGACAGCATACAATGAGCAGTTCTTC. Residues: CASIASGTAYNEQFF.

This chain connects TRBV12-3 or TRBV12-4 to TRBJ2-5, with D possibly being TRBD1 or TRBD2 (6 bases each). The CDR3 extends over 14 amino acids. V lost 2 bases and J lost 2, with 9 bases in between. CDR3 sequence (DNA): TGTGCCAGCAGTTTAACAGGGAGGCAAGAGACCCAGTACTTC. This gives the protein CASSLTGRQETQYF.

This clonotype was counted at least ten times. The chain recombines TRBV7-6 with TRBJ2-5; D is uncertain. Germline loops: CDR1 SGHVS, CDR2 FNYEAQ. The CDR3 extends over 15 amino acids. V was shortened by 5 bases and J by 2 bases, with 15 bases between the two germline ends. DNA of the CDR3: TGTGCCAGCAGCCCAGGTTACAGAAAGCAAGAGACCCAGTACTTC. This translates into CASSPGYRKQETQYF.

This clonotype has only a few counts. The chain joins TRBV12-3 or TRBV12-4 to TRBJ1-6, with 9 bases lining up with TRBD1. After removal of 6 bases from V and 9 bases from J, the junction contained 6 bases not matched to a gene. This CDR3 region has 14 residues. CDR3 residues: CASSATGGSSPLHF. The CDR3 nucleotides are TGTGCCAGCAGCGCGACAGGGGGGAGTTCACCCCTCCACTTT.

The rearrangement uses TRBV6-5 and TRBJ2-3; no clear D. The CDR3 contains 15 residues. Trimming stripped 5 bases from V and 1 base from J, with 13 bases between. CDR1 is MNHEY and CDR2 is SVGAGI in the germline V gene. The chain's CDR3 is CASSLLGTGTDTQYF. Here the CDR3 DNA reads TGTGCCAGCAGTCTTCTCGGAACAGGCACAGATACGCAGTATTTT.

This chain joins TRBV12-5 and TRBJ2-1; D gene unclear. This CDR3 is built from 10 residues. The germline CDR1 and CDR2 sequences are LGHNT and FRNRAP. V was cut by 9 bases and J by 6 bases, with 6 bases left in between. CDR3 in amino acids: CASHSNEQFF. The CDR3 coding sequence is TGTGCTAGCCACTCCAATGAGCAGTTCTTC.

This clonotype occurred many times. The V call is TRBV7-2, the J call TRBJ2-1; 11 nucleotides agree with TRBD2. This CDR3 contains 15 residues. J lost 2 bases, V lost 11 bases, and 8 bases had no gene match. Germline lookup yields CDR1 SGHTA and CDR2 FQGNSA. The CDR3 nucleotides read TGTGCCGTTCCCGGGACTAGCGGTACCTACAATGAGCAGTTCTTC. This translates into CAVPGTSGTYNEQFF.

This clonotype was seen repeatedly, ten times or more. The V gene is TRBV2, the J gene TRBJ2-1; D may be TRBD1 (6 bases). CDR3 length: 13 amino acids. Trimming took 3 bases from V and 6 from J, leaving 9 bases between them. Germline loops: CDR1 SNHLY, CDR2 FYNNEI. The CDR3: CASSDTGRNEQFF. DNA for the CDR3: TGTGCCAGCAGTGATACAGGGCGCAATGAGCAGTTCTTC.

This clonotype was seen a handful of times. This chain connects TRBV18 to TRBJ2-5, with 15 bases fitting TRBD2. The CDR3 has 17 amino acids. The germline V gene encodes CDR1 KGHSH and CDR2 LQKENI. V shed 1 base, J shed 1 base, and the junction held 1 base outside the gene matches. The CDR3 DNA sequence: TGTGCCAGCTCACCACGGACTAGCGGGGGGGCCCAAGAGACCCAGTACTTC. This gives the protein CASSPRTSGGAQETQYF.

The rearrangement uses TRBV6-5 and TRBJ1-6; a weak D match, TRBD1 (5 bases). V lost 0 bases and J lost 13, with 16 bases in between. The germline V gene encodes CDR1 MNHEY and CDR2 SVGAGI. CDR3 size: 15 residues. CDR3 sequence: CASSYSTGASSPLHF. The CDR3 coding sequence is TGTGCCAGCAGTTACTCGACCGGGGCCAGCTCGCCCCTCCACTTT.

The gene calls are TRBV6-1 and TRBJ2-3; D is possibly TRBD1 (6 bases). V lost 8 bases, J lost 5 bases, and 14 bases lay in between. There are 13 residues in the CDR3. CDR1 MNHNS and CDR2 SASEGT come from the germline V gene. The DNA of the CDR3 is TGTGCCAGCGGTGGGGGCGGAGGAGATACGCAGTATTTT. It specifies CASGGGGGDTQYF.

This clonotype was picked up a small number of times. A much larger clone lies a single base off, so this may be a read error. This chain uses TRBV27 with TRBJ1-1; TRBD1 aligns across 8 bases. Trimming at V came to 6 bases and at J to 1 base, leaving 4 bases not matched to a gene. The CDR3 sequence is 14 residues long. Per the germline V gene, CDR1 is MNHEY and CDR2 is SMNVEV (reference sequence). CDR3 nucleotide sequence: TGTGCCAGCAGCCGGGACAGGCAGAACACTGAAGCTTTCTTT. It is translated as CASSRDRQNTEAFF.

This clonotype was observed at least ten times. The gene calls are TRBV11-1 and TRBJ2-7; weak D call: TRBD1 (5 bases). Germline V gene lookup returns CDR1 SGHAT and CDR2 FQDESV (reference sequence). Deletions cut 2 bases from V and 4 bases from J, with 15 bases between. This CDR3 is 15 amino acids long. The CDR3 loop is CASSLHQGLEYEQYF. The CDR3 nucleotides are TGTGCCAGCAGCTTACACCAGGGATTGGAGTACGAGCAGTACTTC.

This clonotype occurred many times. CDR3 loop: CASSKSLLAGGRKDTQYF. The CDR3 DNA reads TGTGCCAGCAGTAAATCTCTTCTAGCGGGGGGGCGGAAAGATACGCAGTATTTT. The chain is built from TRBV6-1 and TRBJ2-3; 12 bases agree with TRBD2. The V gene end was trimmed by 5 bases and the J gene end by 5 bases; junction bases not matched to a gene: 14. Germline CDR1 and CDR2: MNHNS and SASEGT. This CDR3 contains 18 residues.

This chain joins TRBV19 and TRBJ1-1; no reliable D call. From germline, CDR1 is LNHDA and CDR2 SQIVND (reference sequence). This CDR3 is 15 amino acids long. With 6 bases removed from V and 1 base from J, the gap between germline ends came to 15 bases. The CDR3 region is CASSPAAGWNTEAFF. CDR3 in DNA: TGTGCCAGTAGCCCAGCGGCCGGGTGGAACACTGAAGCTTTCTTT.

The CDR3 loop is CAISAPNMNEQFF. In DNA form, the CDR3 reads TGTGCCATCAGTGCGCCAAACATGAATGAGCAGTTCTTC. V is TRBV10-3 and J is TRBJ2-1; D gene ambiguous. The CDR3 covers 13 residues. V lost 4 bases and J lost 7, with 11 bases in between. Germline V gene sequence: CDR1 ENHRY, CDR2 SYGVKD.

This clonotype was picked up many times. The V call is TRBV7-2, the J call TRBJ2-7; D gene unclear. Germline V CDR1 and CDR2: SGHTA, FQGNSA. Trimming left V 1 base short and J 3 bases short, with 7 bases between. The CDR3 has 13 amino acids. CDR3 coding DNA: TGTGCCAGCAGCTTAGGTCGCAACTACGAGCAGTACTTC. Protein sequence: CASSLGRNYEQYF. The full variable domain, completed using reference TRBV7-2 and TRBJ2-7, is GAGVSQSPSNKVTEKGKDVELRCDPISGHTALYWYRQSLGQGLEFLIYFQGNSAPDKSGLPSDRFSAERTGGSVSTLTIQRTQQEDSAVYLCASSLGRNYEQYFGPGTRLTVT.